This TCR beta chain was recovered during a study of beta chain features in type 1 diabetes. Study conclusions and caveats: A moderate, significant TCRB CDR3 shortening appeared in type 1 diabetes across four CD4+ subsets.

The CDR3 is 13 amino acids. Germline assignment: CDR1 SGHDN and CDR2 FVKESK. Trimming shortened V by 2 bases and J by 14 bases, and 13 bases separated the two germline ends. The whole isolated RNA underwent reverse transcription, so sequencing captured expressed TCRB transcripts. Assay used: immunoSEQ multiplex PCR; TCRdb lists only in-frame clones, some missing. Counted here are 120,000 to 150,000 clones, approximately 13% occurring once; the ten biggest clones make up 1.3%. This clone was counted only a few times. No antigen is known for it. Sorted populations all exceeded 95% purity. The rearrangement uses TRBV14 and TRBJ1-6; no clear D gene. The receptor was derived from a man in his late teens or twenties with type 1 diabetes. Material: central memory CD4+ T cells from blood. As DNA, the CDR3 is TGTGCCAGCAGCCAAAACACGCCTTTGTCCCTCCACTTT. Protein sequence: CASSQNTPLSLHF.